Described below is a single T cell receptor beta chain sequence and its context. The entry originates in a study of blood T cell repertoires in COVID-19. Looked up from germline, CDR1 is LGHNA and CDR2 is YNFKEQ. The CDR3 spans 15 residues. V was trimmed by 4 bases and J by 3 bases, leaving 10 bases between them. TCRdb keeps only in-frame clones here, not all; method: immunoSEQ multiplex PCR. In the table there are over 100,000 clones, 80% to 90% of which are singletons. Sequencing was done on a sample of peripheral blood. The J gene is TRBJ2-6, the V gene TRBV4-2; D call uncertain. The receptor comes from a human donor in a cohort sampled during active COVID-19. The CDR3, as DNA: TGTGCCAGCAGCCCCTCGGGTGGTGGGGCCAACGTCCTGACTTTC. Its translation is CASSPSGGGANVLTF.